This T cell receptor (beta chain) is drawn from a study of T cell responses to AZD1222 COVID-19 vaccine. General study points: Clonal diversity may have been underestimated, and the donors were mostly white British, with more females than males. Recipients of AZD1222 seropositive at baseline numbered only 5 to 7.

About this clone itself: Its target is unknown.

CDR1 is ENHRY, CDR2 SYGVKD, per germline. V shed 3 bases and J shed 7 bases, with 10 bases lying between them. The CDR3 length is 13 residues. Assay used: immunoSEQ multiplex PCR; TCRdb lists only in-frame clones, some missing. The sample holds around 78,000 clones, roughly nine tenths seen once. The chain joins TRBV10-3 to TRBJ1-5, with D possibly matching TRBD1 (6 bases). The source material was peripheral blood, sampled 28 days after the second AZD1222 dose. This TCR was sampled from an adult who received the AZD1222 COVID-19 vaccine. The CDR3 loop is CAISDGGWQPQHF. The CDR3 coding sequence is TGTGCCATCAGTGATGGGGGCTGGCAGCCCCAGCATTTT.